This TCR beta chain appears in the sequencing data of a study of CD4+ T cells in melanoma. Overall study findings and caveats: A reported correlation linked neoantigen-specific CD4+ T cells to CD8+, macrophage and B cell function.

Sequencing used immunoSEQ multiplex PCR; TCRdb keeps in-frame clones, though not all of them. The sample has more than 8,500 clones; roughly three quarters are singletons. To note about this clone: As yet, its antigen is unknown.

Germline lookup yields CDR1 SGHVS and CDR2 FQNEAQ. With 7 bases removed from V and 4 bases from J, the gap between germline ends came to 4 bases. The CDR3 spans 11 residues. The clonotype originates from a human donor with melanoma. The sequenced material came from peripheral blood. V is TRBV7-8 and J is TRBJ2-2; D remains ambiguous. In DNA, the CDR3 is TGTGCCAGCATCATCACCGGGGAGCTGTTTTTT. Residues: CASIITGELFF.